This T cell receptor (beta chain) was sequenced in a study of OX40 agonist ivuxolimab in advanced cancers. Study summary: While on treatment, patients had intravenous ivuxolimab at 0.01 to 10 mg/kg every 2 weeks.

TCRdb's table, derived via immunoSEQ multiplex PCR, lists solely in-frame clones and lacks some. Of roughly 59,000 clones in the sample, roughly 88% are singletons; the top ten hold around 5.1%. V dropped 5 bases and J dropped 2 bases, with 19 bases sitting between them. Germline CDR1 is MNHEY and CDR2 is SMNVEV (reference sequence). The CDR3 sequence is 16 residues long. The genes are TRBV27 and TRBJ2-7, with D possibly TRBD1 on 6 matching bases. The input for sequencing was CD4+ or CD8+ T cells sorted from blood, taken in a trial of the OX40 agonist ivuxolimab. The clonotype originates from an adult with an advanced solid tumor such as melanoma, head and neck, liver or kidney cancer. The CDR3 DNA follows: TGTGCCAGCAGTCCTCGACAGGAAACCATCCCCTACGAGCAGTACTTC. Residues: CASSPRQETIPYEQYF.